One sample yielded the 3 T cell receptor beta chains listed below, sequenced in a study of response to subunit inactivated influenza vaccine. TCRdb fed the RT-PCR reads into MiXCR, producing one record per CDR3 protein. Of hundreds of thousands of distinct CDR3 sequences detected, less than 30% appear once; the ten largest clones hold around 2%. This specimen consisted of CD4+ T cells sorted from PBMCs, obtained 4 to 6 days after vaccination. These receptors were obtained from a man aged 45-65 years who received an inactivated influenza vaccine.

In its sample, this clonotype was seen a few times. The rearrangement links TRBV4-3 to TRBJ1-2; D gene uncertain. This CDR3 contains 14 residues. CDR1 is LGHNA and CDR2 is YSLEER in the germline V gene. Trimming cost V 0 bases and J 2 bases, with 7 bases left between them. In DNA form, the CDR3 reads TGCGCCAGCAGCCAAGAGATAGTCAACTATGGCTACACCTTC. This gives the protein CASSQEIVNYGYTF.

The chain has TRBV10-3 and TRBJ2-3, with 8 bases fitting TRBD1. The CDR3 loop spans 15 amino acids. Unmatched junction bases numbered 5, after V lost 3 bases and J lost 3 bases. The germline gives CDR1 ENHRY, CDR2 SYGVKD. The CDR3 is CAISESQGATDTQYF. The CDR3 nucleotides are TGTGCCATCAGTGAAAGCCAGGGGGCAACAGATACGCAGTATTTT.

This clonotype was seen a few times. The chain uses TRBV28 and TRBJ2-7; TRBD1 agrees at 7 bases. The CDR3 consists of 15 residues. Germline CDR1 reads MDHEN; CDR2 reads SYDVKM. V lost 6 bases to trimming and J lost 3 bases; unmatched junction nucleotides: 11. The CDR3 sequence: CASRERTGNFYEQYF. CDR3 nucleotide sequence: TGTGCCAGCAGAGAACGGACAGGAAATTTCTACGAGCAGTACTTC. Filled out from reference TRBV28 and TRBJ2-7, the complete variable domain reads DVKVTQSSRYLVKRTGEKVFLECVQDMDHENMFWYRQDPGLGLRLIYFSYDVKMKEKGDIPEGYSVSREKKERFSLILESASTNQTSMYLCASRERTGNFYEQYFGPGTRLTVT.